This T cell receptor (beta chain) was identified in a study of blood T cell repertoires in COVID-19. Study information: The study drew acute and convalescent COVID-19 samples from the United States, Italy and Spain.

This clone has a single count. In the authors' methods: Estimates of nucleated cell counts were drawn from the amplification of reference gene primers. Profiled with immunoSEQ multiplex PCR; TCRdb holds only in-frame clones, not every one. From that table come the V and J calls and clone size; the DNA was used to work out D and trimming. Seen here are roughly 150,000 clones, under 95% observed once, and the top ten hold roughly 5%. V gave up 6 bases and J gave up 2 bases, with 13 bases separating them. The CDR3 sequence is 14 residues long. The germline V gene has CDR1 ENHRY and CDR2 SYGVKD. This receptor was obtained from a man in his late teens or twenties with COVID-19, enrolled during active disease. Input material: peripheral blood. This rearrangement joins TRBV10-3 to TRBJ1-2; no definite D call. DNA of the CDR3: TGTGCCATCAGGGCCCCCGAGCGGAACTATGGCTACACCTTC. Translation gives CAIRAPERNYGYTF.